This TCR beta chain was retrieved from a study of blood T cell repertoires in COVID-19. About the research overall: Whether acute or convalescent, the COVID-19 samples came from the United States, Italy and Spain. PBMCs, B-cell-depleted T cells, or T cells were the source of the cDNA or gDNA that made up the material.

Original methodology: Cell counts per sample came from amplifying reference gene primers. Clones were sequenced by immunoSEQ multiplex PCR, and TCRdb holds only the in-frame ones, with some missing. The V and J calls and clone size are taken from that table; D and trimming were inferred from the DNA. The sample shows fewer than 250,000 clones, about 77% of them seen only once. Assignment of participants to cohorts was predicated upon participant-reported clinical history. Specimen: PBMCs or T cells enriched from blood (not recorded which). The sequence came from a woman aged 50 to 60 with acute COVID-19.

CDR3 region: CASSLVGGITDTQYF. CDR3 nucleotide sequence: TGTGCCAGCAGCTTAGTTGGGGGGATCACAGATACGCAGTATTTT. The chain uses TRBV7-9 and TRBJ2-3; weak D call: TRBD2 (6 bases). The CDR3 extends over 15 amino acids. CDR1 SEHNR and CDR2 FQNEAQ come from the germline V gene (reference sequence). Trimming took off 1 base at V and 2 bases at J, with 10 bases between the two ends.